This T cell receptor (beta chain) appears in the sequencing data of a study of CD8 T cells in ankylosing spondylitis. Study-wide findings and caveats: Seemingly distinctive of ankylosing spondylitis blood was a TCR beta motif formed by eight highly homologous variants.

Looked up from germline, CDR1 is SQVTM and CDR2 is ANQGSEA. The CDR3 length is 13 residues. The germline V and J ends were trimmed by 4 bases and 10 bases, with 19 bases remaining between them. Quantitative 5'-RACE with molecular barcodes was used to make the TCR beta libraries. TCRdb recomputed calls from the 5' RACE reads with MiXCR, one row per CDR3 protein. Of 350,000 or so distinct CDR3 sequences in the sample, under 8.5% were seen once. Note on this clonotype: The antigen remains undetermined.

The sample was blood, either unsorted or a sorted T cell fraction (not recorded which). The genes are TRBV29-1 and TRBJ1-1; no reliable D call. This sequence originates from a male donor with ankylosing spondylitis. This CDR3 is CSVAWGGEEVAFF. The CDR3 nucleotides read TGCAGCGTTGCTTGGGGTGGGGAGGAGGTAGCTTTCTTT. Combining the CDR3 with reference TRBV29-1 and TRBJ1-1 gives the whole variable domain SAVISQKPSRDICQRGTSLTIQCQVDSQVTMMFWYRQQPGQSLTLIATANQGSEATYESGFVIDKFPISRPNLTFSTLTVSNMSPEDSSIYLCSVAWGGEEVAFFGQGTRLTVV.